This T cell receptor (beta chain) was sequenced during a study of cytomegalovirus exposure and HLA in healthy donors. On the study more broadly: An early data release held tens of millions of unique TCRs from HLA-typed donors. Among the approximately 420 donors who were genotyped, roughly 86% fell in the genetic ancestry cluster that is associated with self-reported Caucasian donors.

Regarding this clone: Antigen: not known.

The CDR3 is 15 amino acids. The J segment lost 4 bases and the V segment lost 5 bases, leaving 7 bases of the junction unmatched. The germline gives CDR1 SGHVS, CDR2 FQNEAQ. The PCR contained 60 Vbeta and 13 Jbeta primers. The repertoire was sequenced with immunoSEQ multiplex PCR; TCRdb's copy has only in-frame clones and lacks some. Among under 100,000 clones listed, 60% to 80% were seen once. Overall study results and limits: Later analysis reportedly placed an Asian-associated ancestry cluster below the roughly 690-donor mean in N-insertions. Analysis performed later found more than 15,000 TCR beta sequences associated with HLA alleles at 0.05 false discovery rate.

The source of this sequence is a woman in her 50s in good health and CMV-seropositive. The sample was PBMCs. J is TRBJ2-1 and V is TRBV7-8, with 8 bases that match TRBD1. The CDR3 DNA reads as TGTGCCAGCAGCCGGACCGGGGACAGGTACAATGAGCAGTTCTTC. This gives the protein CASSRTGDRYNEQFF.